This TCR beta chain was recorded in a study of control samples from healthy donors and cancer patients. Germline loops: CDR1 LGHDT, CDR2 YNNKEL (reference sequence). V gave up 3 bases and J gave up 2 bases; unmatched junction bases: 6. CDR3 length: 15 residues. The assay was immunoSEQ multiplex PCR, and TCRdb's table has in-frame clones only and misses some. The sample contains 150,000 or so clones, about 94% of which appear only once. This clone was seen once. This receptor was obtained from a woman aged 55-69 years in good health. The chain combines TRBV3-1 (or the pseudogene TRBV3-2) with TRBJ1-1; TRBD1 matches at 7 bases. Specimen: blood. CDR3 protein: CASSQLDRPNTEAFF. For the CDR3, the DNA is TGTGCCAGCAGCCAGTTGGACAGGCCCAACACTGAAGCTTTCTTT.